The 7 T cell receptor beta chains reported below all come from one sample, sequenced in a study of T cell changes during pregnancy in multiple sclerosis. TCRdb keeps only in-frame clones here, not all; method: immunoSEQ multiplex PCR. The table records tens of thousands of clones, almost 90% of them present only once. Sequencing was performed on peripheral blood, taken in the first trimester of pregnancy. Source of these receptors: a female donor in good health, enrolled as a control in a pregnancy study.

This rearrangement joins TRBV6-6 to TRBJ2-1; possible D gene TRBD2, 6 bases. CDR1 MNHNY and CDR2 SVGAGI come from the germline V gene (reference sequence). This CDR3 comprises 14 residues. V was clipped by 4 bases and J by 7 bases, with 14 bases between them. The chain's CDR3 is CASSSWIGGNEQFF. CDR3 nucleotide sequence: TGTGCCAGCAGTTCCTGGATAGGAGGGAATGAGCAGTTCTTC.

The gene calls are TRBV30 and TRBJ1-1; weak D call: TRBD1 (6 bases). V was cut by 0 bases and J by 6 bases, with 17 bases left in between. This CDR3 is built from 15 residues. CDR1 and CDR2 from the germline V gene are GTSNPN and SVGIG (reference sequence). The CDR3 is CAWSVGQGIFSEAFF. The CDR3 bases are TGTGCCTGGAGTGTAGGTCAGGGGATTTTCTCTGAAGCTTTCTTT. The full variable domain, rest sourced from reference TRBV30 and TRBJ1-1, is SQTIHQWPATLVQPVGSPLSLECTVEGTSNPNLYWYRQAAGRGLQLLFYSVGIGQISSEVPQNLSASRPQDRQFILSSKKLLLSDSGFYLCAWSVGQGIFSEAFFGQGTRLTVV.

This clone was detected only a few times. The CDR3 DNA is TGTGCCTGGAGTAAGGGGGGGCCTGGAAACACCATATATTTT. Its protein is CAWSKGGPGNTIYF. The chain joins TRBV30 to TRBJ1-3; a weak D match, TRBD1 (6 bases). Per the germline V gene, CDR1 is GTSNPN and CDR2 is SVGIG (reference sequence). The CDR3 is 14 residues long. V lost 2 bases to trimming and J lost 2 bases, with 10 bases between them.

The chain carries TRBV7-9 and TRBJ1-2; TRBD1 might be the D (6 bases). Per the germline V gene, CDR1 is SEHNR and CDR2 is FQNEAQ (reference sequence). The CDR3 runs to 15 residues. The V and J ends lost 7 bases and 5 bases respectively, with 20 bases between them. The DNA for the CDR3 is TGTGCCAGCATGTATTTAGGGGGTACTTTTTATGGCTACACCTTC. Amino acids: CASMYLGGTFYGYTF.

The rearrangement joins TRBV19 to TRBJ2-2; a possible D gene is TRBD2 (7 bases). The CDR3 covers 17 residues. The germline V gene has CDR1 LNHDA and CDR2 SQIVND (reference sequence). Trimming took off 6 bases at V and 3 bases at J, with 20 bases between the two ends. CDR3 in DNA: TGTGCCAGTAGCTACTCACGGGGGGCCGGGTACACCGGGGAGCTGTTTTTT. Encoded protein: CASSYSRGAGYTGELFF.

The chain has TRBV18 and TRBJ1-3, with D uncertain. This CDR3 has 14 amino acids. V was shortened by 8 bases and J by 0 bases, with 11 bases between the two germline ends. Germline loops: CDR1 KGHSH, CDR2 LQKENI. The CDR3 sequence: CASTVGNSGNTIYF. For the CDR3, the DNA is TGTGCCAGCACGGTCGGGAACTCTGGAAACACCATATATTTT.

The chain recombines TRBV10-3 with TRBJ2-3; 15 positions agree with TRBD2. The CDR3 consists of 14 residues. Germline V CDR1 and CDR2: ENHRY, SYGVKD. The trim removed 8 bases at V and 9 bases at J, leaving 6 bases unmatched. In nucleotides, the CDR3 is TGTGCCATCCGGACTAGCGGGAGGGCCAGGACGCAGTATTTT. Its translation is CAIRTSGRARTQYF.